Listed below are T cell receptor beta chains from one sample, sequenced in a study of blood T cell repertoires in COVID-19. Sequencing used immunoSEQ multiplex PCR; TCRdb keeps in-frame clones, though not all of them. The sample consists of 150,000 or so clones, around nine tenths of them appearing once. Sequencing was done on a sample of peripheral blood. The receptors were gathered from a woman between 70 and 85 years old with COVID-19, enrolled during active disease. CDR3s include the opening cysteine and the closing phenylalanine or tryptophan. D genes are given only for firm matches. A clone size is listed for some rows: how often the clone was seen (once, few, many), or a class if it is expanded.

DNA	CDR3	D	J	V	size
TGTGCCACCAGTGACGGTCCCGGGGTCGAGCAGTACTTC	CATSDGPGVEQYF	NA	TRBJ2-7	TRBV24-1	NA
TGTGCCAGCTCAGTCCGACAGGGGTTAACCTACGAGCAGTACTTC	CASSVRQGLTYEQYF	TRBD1	TRBJ2-7	TRBV18	few
TGCAGTGCCAGTGGACTAGCGGGGTATTCTAACGAGCAGTACTTC	CSASGLAGYSNEQYF	TRBD2	TRBJ2-7	TRBV20-1	NA
TGTGCCAGCTCACTGGGACTAGCGGGGAAATACAATGAGCAGTTCTTC	CASSLGLAGKYNEQFF	TRBD2	TRBJ2-1	TRBV18	NA
TGTGCCAGCTCACAAAACTGGGCGTTC	CASSQNWAF	NA	TRBJ1-2	TRBV18	NA
TGTGCCAGCAGTGACGCTCCCAAGACAGGGGGCAAGTACGAGCAGTACTTC	CASSDAPKTGGKYEQYF	TRBD1	TRBJ2-7	TRBV25-1	NA
TGTGCCAGCAGTTTCATAAGGGGTGAAGCTTTCTTT	CASSFIRGEAFF	NA	TRBJ1-1	TRBV12-3/TRBV12-4	NA
TGTGCCAGCAGGCGGGACAGCCAGAACACTGAAGCTTTCTTT	CASRRDSQNTEAFF	TRBD1	TRBJ1-1	TRBV6-4	NA
TGTGCCTGGAGTCCTAAGAATGAGCAGTTCTTC	CAWSPKNEQFF	NA	TRBJ2-1	TRBV30	NA
TGCGCCAGCAGCCCGGGGAGACACTACGAGCAGTACTTC	CASSPGRHYEQYF	NA	TRBJ2-7	TRBV5-1	NA
TGTGCCAGCAGTTTTGGAGGGGACAGGGGGCTCTACGAGCAGTACTTC	CASSFGGDRGLYEQYF	TRBD1	TRBJ2-7	TRBV28	NA
TGTGCCAGCAGCAACCGATCTAGCGTTCACACCGGGGAGCTGTTTTTT	CASSNRSSVHTGELFF	NA	TRBJ2-2	TRBV7-2	NA
TGTGCCAGCGCCATATCTCCGGGACTGCACTATGGCTACACCTTC	CASAISPGLHYGYTF	NA	TRBJ1-2	TRBV28	NA
TGTGCCAGTAGTCTGACAGTAGATTATCAGCCCCAGCATTTT	CASSLTVDYQPQHF	NA	TRBJ1-5	TRBV19	NA
TGTGCCAGCAGCTCCCCGACAGGGCCTGGTTACAACGAGCAGTACTTC	CASSSPTGPGYNEQYF	TRBD1	TRBJ2-7	TRBV5-8	NA
TGTGCCACCAGTGATTTGTCCTTCGGCGGGGGGGCTTCTCATGAGCAGTTCTTC	CATSDLSFGGGASHEQFF	TRBD2	TRBJ2-1	TRBV24-1	once
TGTGCCAGCAGTTTCATGACAGGTTCAAGGGGCTACGAGCAGTACTTC	CASSFMTGSRGYEQYF	NA	TRBJ2-7	TRBV28	NA
TGTGCCAGCAGCCAAGCAGCGGGGGAGAGCACAGATACGCAGTATTTT	CASSQAAGESTDTQYF	TRBD2	TRBJ2-3	TRBV4-2	NA
TGTGCCAGCAGTGAAGGTGGGGCAGGGCGCGATCCGGCGCATTTT	CASSEGGAGRDPAHF	NA	TRBJ1-5	TRBV6-1	NA
TGTGCCAGCAGCCAAGGTGCTAAGGGGGACAATGAGCAGTTCTTC	CASSQGAKGDNEQFF	NA	TRBJ2-1	TRBV3-1/TRBV3-2	NA
TGCGCCAGCTCCCTAGCGGGGGGGCTTGGAACAGATACGCAGTATTTT	CASSLAGGLGTDTQYF	TRBD2	TRBJ2-3	TRBV5-1	NA
TGCGCCAGCAGCCCCCAGCGGGGGGGCTCAGATACGCAGTATTTT	CASSPQRGGSDTQYF	TRBD2	TRBJ2-3	TRBV4-1	NA
TGTGCCAGCAGTTTAGGGGGGGATGAGCAGTACTTC	CASSLGGDEQYF	NA	TRBJ2-7	TRBV12-3/TRBV12-4	once
TGTGCCAGCAGCTCGGCGGGGGGTAGCACAGATACGCAGTATTTT	CASSSAGGSTDTQYF	TRBD2	TRBJ2-3	TRBV7-6	NA
TGTGCCATCAGTGACGGGCAGGGAAACTCACCCCTCCACTTT	CAISDGQGNSPLHF	NA	TRBJ1-6	TRBV10-3	NA
TGCAGTGCTAGTCCTCGGACAGGGAGGCAAGAGACCCAGTACTTC	CSASPRTGRQETQYF	TRBD1	TRBJ2-5	TRBV20-1	NA
TGTGCCAGCTCACCGGACGGGAATGCTCATGGCTACACCTTC	CASSPDGNAHGYTF	NA	TRBJ1-2	TRBV18	NA
TGCGCCAGCAGCTTGACAGGGTCCAACACTGAAGCTTTCTTT	CASSLTGSNTEAFF	NA	TRBJ1-1	TRBV5-1	NA
TGTGCCAGTTTGCCCGCGGGGGTGGTCCGGAATCAGCCCCAGCATTTT	CASLPAGVVRNQPQHF	NA	TRBJ1-5	TRBV6-6	few
TGTGCCAGCAGTTACTCGACTAGCGGTAACACCGGGGAGCTGTTTTTT	CASSYSTSGNTGELFF	TRBD2	TRBJ2-2	TRBV6-5	NA
TGCGCCAGCAGCCCGGCCGGGAGAAGGGATGAAAAACTGTTTTTT	CASSPAGRRDEKLFF	NA	TRBJ1-4	TRBV4-1	NA
TGTGCCAGCAGCCACCGCCAGGCTGTGAACACTGAAGCTTTCTTT	CASSHRQAVNTEAFF	NA	TRBJ1-1	TRBV7-9	NA
TGTGCCAGCAGCCAAGAAGTCCTGGCGGGGGTAATGACAGATACGCAGTATTTT	CASSQEVLAGVMTDTQYF	TRBD2	TRBJ2-3	TRBV14	NA
TGTGCCAGCAGTGAAATGATGACACAGCGGGGGGGACGTGATACGCAGTATTTT	CASSEMMTQRGGRDTQYF	TRBD2	TRBJ2-3	TRBV6-1	NA
TGTGCCAGTAGCCAGACAGGGGCTTCCTATAATTCACCCCTCCACTTT	CASSQTGASYNSPLHF	TRBD1	TRBJ1-6	TRBV19	NA
TGTGCCAGCAGCCCAGAGCCGGGCTACGAGCAGTACTTC	CASSPEPGYEQYF	NA	TRBJ2-7	TRBV4-2	NA
TGTGCCAGCAGCCAAGATCAACAGGGGTATGGCTACACCTTC	CASSQDQQGYGYTF	TRBD1	TRBJ1-2	TRBV3-1/TRBV3-2	NA
TGTGCCAGCAGCTTAGCACGTCGCAGTTCTAACTATGGCTACACCTTC	CASSLARRSSNYGYTF	NA	TRBJ1-2	TRBV7-9	NA
TGCGCCAGCGGGGGCGGCGGACGGAATTCACCCCTCCACTTT	CASGGGGRNSPLHF	NA	TRBJ1-6	TRBV23-1	NA
TGTGCCAGCAGGATAGATTCTGGGGCCAACGTCCTGACTTTC	CASRIDSGANVLTF	NA	TRBJ2-6	TRBV2	NA
TGTGCCAGCAGCCCGGGCGGGGGCGATGAGCAGTTCTTC	CASSPGGGDEQFF	NA	TRBJ2-1	TRBV7-7	NA
TGTGCCAGCAGCTTACTCCAAGACACCGAGCAGTTCTTC	CASSLLQDTEQFF	NA	TRBJ2-1	TRBV7-2	NA
TGTGCCAGCAGCCACCTTCTAGCGGATACGCAGTATTTT	CASSHLLADTQYF	NA	TRBJ2-3	TRBV14	once
TGTGCCAGCAGCCGAGCCTTCTCTGGAAACACCATATATTTT	CASSRAFSGNTIYF	NA	TRBJ1-3	TRBV9	NA
TGCGCCAGCAGTGACAGGGCGAATGAAAAACTGTTTTTT	CASSDRANEKLFF	NA	TRBJ1-4	TRBV10-1	NA
TGTGCCAGCAGCTTGAAGGGACATAATTCACCCCCCCACTTT	CASSLKGHNSPPHF	NA	TRBJ1-6	TRBV7-2	NA
TGTGCCATCAGTGGCCAGGGGGAGGATACGCAGTATTTT	CAISGQGEDTQYF	TRBD1	TRBJ2-3	TRBV10-3	NA
TGTGCCAGCAGCCAAGATTTTTTAAGTCAGGGGGGCGAAAAACTGTTTTTT	CASSQDFLSQGGEKLFF	TRBD1	TRBJ1-4	TRBV4-2	NA
TGTGCCAGCAGAGAGCCGACTAGCCCCGGGGAGCTGTTTTTT	CASREPTSPGELFF	TRBD2	TRBJ2-2	TRBV2	NA
TGTGCCAGCAGGGGCCGGACTCCCGCCTACGAGCAGTACTTC	CASRGRTPAYEQYF	NA	TRBJ2-7	TRBV28	NA
TGTGCCAGCAGCCTAGGACAGGGAGGCTCACCCCTCCACTTT	CASSLGQGGSPLHF	TRBD1	TRBJ1-6	TRBV7-6	NA
TGTGCCAGCAGCATCCGGACCGGGGACGAGCAGTACTTC	CASSIRTGDEQYF	NA	TRBJ2-7	TRBV5-4	once
TGTGCCAGCAGCCAGGACAGGGCTAATTCACCCCTCCACTTT	CASSQDRANSPLHF	TRBD1	TRBJ1-6	TRBV5-6	NA
TGCGCCAGCAGCTACGACAGAACGGATTCACCCCTCCACTTT	CASSYDRTDSPLHF	NA	TRBJ1-6	TRBV5-1	NA
TGTGCCAGCAGCACCCGGGGGAGGACCACAGATACGCAGTATTTT	CASSTRGRTTDTQYF	NA	TRBJ2-3	TRBV21-1	NA
TGTGCCAGCCTTTCAAGTACCAGCGGGAAAGAGACCCAGTACTTC	CASLSSTSGKETQYF	TRBD2	TRBJ2-5	TRBV3-1/TRBV3-2	NA
TGTGCCAGCAGTTACTTTACAGGGCCGGATGAAAAACTGTTTTTT	CASSYFTGPDEKLFF	NA	TRBJ1-4	TRBV6-5	NA
TGTGCCAGCAGCTTACTGGGAGGGCTAGCGGCCCAAGAGACCCAGTACTTC	CASSLLGGLAAQETQYF	TRBD2	TRBJ2-5	TRBV7-7	NA
TGTGCCAGCAGACTTGGACAGGGTAGAGATGGCTACACCTTC	CASRLGQGRDGYTF	TRBD1	TRBJ1-2	TRBV6-6	NA
TGTGCCAGCTCACCGACAGCACTTAACACTGAAGCTTTCTTT	CASSPTALNTEAFF	NA	TRBJ1-1	TRBV18	NA